The sequence of this T cell receptor beta chain was determined in a study (dated by TCRdb to 2014 to 2015). Study-level background: The study tested whether tumor-infiltrating Tregs in breast cancer are recruited from blood Tregs or converted in situ from other CD4+ T cell subsets. Overall study results and their limits: Tumor memory CD4+ T cell TCR gene usage clustered with blood and lymph node memory CD4+ cells and lymph node naive CD4+ cells. The greatest overlap of tumor-infiltrating Treg TCR alpha and beta sequences was observed with tumor naive CD4+ T cells, followed by blood naive CD4+ T cells. Validation in the larger cohort was restricted to a single TCR beta V-J rearrangement rather than whole repertoires.

This clonotype has ten or more counts. The target of this receptor is not known. The sample holds no much larger clone one base away, and base qualities are not on file. Full-length TCR variable regions were amplified by 5' RACE PCR with constant-region reverse primers, followed by semi-nested PCR with Nested Universal Primer A. The ReliaPrep RNA Cell Miniprep System was used to extract total RNA, which was then reverse transcribed into 5'RACE-ready cDNA with the SMARTer RACE 5'/3' Kit. Multiplex adaptors were used to barcode full-length TCR alpha and beta libraries, and the barcoded libraries were sequenced on an Illumina MiSeq. The authors' pipeline ran thus. For each of nine subset-tissue groups, sequencing data from the five patients were pooled, and the groups were compared by unsupervised clustering of TCR gene usage. The Morisita-Horn index was used to calculate repertoire similarity, with shared sequences weighted by how much each contributed to each repertoire. TCRdb reran the public reads through fastp at Q25 and MiXCR, keeping productive beta chains. Rows are unified per CDR3 protein, each entry keeping the most common DNA and genes. For this entry, the V and J calls and clone size follow TCRdb and not the study's own pipeline. This sample comprises tens of thousands of distinct CDR3 sequences, approximately 23% of them detected only once. 2.5% to 4% of the sample goes to the ten largest clones.

Trimming at the junction amounts to 6 bases on V and 7 bases on J, and the germline ends lie 15 bases apart. From a lookup of the germline V gene, CDR1 and CDR2 are ENHRY and SYGVKD. The CDR3 measures 14 amino acids from cysteine to phenylalanine. The sequence is cut down to CDR3 DNA, 42 bases in frame from base 1. To purify naive CD4+ T cells, the Miltenyi Naive CD4+ T Cell Isolation kit was used, and CD25 microbeads served to deplete Tregs. Tregs, naive and memory CD4+ T cells from tumor, blood and ipsilateral draining lymph nodes of about five breast cancer patients underwent full-length TCR alpha and beta sequencing. Tumor tissue and lymph nodes from ipsilateral axillary dissection were perfused with PBS, minced and digested with collagenase I and hyaluronidase. Sorted cell populations were confirmed by FACS to exceed 90% purity.

The receptor was isolated from a female donor with breast cancer. Source material: tumor-infiltrating naive CD4+ T cells sorted from the breast tumor. The cell subset or site label here, explained by the study, means: naive CD4+ T cells, CD4+CD45RA+CD25-. The chain is encoded by TRBV10-3 joined to TRBJ1-4; possibly the D gene is TRBD1, per 6 matching bases. The CDR3 sequence is CAISQQGRGEKLFF. The nucleotides read TGTGCCATCAGCCAACAGGGAAGAGGTGAAAAACTGTTTTTT.